The clone carrying this T cell receptor (beta chain) was counted many times. TCRdb re-called the RACE reads through MiXCR, storing one row per CDR3 protein. The sample includes around 82,000 distinct CDR3 sequences, 6% to 8.5% of them seen just once. The data originate from a study of human T cells and chemical hapten exposure. The V and J ends lost 4 bases and 3 bases respectively, with 9 bases between them. Germline lookup yields CDR1 LGHDT and CDR2 YNNKEL (reference sequence). The CDR3 is 13 amino acids. The time point denotes: patch test 2, 6 weeks after DPC sensitization. Treatment of the sample: therapeutic diphenylcyclopropenone sensitization with weekly scalp DPC. Unfractionated whole blood served as the source for total RNA extraction.

The rearrangement links TRBV3-1 to TRBJ1-1, with D possibly matching TRBD1 (5 bases). The receptor's source is a woman in her thirties with alopecia areata. Some clones in this sample may be carry-over from other donors' samples. The sample was whole blood, taken in connection with sensitization to the hapten diphenylcyclopropenone (DPC). The CDR3 DNA reads as TGTGCCAGCAGCCTAGGGGTTGACACTGAAGCTTTCTTT. Protein: CASSLGVDTEAFF.